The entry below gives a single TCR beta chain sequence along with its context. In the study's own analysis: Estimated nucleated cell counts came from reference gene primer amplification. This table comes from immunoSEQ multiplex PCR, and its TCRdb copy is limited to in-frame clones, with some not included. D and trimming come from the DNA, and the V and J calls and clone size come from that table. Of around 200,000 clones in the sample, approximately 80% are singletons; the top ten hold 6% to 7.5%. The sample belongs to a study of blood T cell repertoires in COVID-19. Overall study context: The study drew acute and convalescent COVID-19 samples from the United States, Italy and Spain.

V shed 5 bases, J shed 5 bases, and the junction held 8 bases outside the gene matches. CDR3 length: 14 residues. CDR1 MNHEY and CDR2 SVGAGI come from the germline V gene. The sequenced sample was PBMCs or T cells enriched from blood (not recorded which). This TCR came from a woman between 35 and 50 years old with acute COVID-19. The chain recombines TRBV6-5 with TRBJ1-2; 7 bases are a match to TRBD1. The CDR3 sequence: CASSKTGLGYGYTF. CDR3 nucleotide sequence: TGTGCCAGCAGTAAGACAGGGTTGGGGTATGGCTACACCTTC.